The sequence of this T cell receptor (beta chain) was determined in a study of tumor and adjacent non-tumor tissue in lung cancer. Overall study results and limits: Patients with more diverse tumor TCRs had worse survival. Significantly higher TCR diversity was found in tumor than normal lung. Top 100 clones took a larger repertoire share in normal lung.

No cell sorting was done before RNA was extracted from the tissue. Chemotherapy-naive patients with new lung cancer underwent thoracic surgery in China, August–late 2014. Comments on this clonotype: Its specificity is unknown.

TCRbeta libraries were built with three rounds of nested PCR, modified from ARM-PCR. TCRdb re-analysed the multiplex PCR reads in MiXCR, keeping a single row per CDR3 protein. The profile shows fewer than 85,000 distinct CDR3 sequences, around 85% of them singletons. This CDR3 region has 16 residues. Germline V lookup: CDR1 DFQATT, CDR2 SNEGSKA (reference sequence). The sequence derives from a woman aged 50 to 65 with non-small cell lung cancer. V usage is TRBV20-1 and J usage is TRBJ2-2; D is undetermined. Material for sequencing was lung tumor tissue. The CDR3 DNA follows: TGCAGCGTCACCCAGATTGGGATTCTTGGCGCCGGGGAGCTGTTTTTT. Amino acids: CSVTQIGILGAGELFF.